This T cell receptor (beta chain) was obtained from a study of blood T cells in healthy people across ages. Study summary: The capture of about one barcoded beta molecule per two T cells was achieved by template switching. Study conclusions and caveats: Per million T cells, TCR beta diversity dropped about linearly as age rose. Naive and antigen-experienced cells were not separated, limiting conclusive comparison. It was held that diversity estimates obtained from one million T cells represented underestimates.

This clonotype was seen only a few times. Its antigen is undetermined. PCR was performed a second time for about 7 to 11 cycles using a sample-barcoded 5' primer and a J-beta primer mix. MiXCR, applied by TCRdb to the 5' RACE reads, yields one record per CDR3 protein. The table lists 1.5 million to 2 million distinct CDR3 sequences, roughly 30% of them singletons. The material sequenced was blood. This receptor was obtained from a woman aged 25 to 39 in good health.

CDR3 DNA sequence: TGTGCCAGCAGTCCCGGGAGGGGGGGCGGCAACTATGGCTACACCTTC. Its protein product is CASSPGRGGGNYGYTF. The chain has TRBV6-5 and TRBJ1-2, with TRBD1 as a possible D gene (6 bases). V gave up 5 bases and J gave up 2 bases, with 18 bases separating them. From germline, CDR1 is MNHEY and CDR2 SVGAGI. This CDR3 is built from 16 residues.